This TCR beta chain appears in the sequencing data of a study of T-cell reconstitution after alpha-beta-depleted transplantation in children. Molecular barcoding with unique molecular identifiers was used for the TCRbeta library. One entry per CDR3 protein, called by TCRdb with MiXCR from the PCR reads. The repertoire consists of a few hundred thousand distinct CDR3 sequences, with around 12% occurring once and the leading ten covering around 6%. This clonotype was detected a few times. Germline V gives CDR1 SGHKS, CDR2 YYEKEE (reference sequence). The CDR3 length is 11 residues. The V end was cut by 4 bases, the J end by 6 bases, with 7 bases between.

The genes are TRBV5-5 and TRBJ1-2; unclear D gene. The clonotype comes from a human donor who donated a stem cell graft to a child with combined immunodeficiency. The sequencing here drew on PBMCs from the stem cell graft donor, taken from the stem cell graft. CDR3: CASSPLNGYTF. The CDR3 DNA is TGTGCCAGCAGCCCTCTGAATGGCTACACCTTC.